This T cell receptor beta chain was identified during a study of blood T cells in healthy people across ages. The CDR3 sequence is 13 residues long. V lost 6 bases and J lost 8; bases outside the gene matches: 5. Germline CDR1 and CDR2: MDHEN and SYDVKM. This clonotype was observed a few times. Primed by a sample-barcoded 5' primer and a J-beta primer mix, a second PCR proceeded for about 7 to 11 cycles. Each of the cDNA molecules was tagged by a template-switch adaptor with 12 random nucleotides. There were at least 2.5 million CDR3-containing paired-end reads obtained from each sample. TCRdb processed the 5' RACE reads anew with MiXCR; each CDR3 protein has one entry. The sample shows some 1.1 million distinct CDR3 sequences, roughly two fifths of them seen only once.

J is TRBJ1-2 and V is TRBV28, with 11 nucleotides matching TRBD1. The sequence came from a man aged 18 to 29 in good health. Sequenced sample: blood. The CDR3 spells CASSWGQGEGYTF. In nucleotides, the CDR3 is TGTGCCAGCAGCTGGGGACAGGGGGAAGGCTACACCTTC.